The T cell receptor (beta chain) under discussion was sequenced for a study of T cells in Graves' hyperthyroidism and ophthalmopathy. This clonotype was recorded many times. Its specificity is unknown. Exclusion criteria comprised uncontrolled infection, other autoimmune disease, pregnancy or lactation. The study, taken as a whole, reports: Ophthalmopathy was distinguished from stable hyperthyroidism by 13 V-J signatures.

Using RNA transcripts as the source, TCR beta CDR3 regions were amplified. An initial round of RT-PCR targeting the TCR CDR3 relied on the HTBI primer set. TCRdb called the multiplex PCR reads again in MiXCR, with one record for every CDR3 protein. The repertoire has 300,000 to 450,000 distinct CDR3 sequences, roughly a sixth of them found once; the top ten carry around a third. The germline V and J ends were trimmed by 8 bases and 7 bases, with 15 bases remaining between them. CDR3 length equals 12 residues. CDR1 is MNHNS and CDR2 is SASEGT in the germline V gene. This TCR was sampled from a young woman with Graves' hyperthyroidism that later progressed to Graves' ophthalmopathy. The sequenced sample was blood. This chain joins TRBV6-1 and TRBJ2-7, with a possible D match to TRBD2 (6 bases). CDR3 coding DNA: TGTGCCAGCGGACCCTTTGGGGGGGAGCAGTACTTC. Residues: CASGPFGGEQYF.